One T cell receptor (beta chain) is described in this entry. Antigen unknown. V was pared by 4 bases and J by 3 bases, with 13 bases of the junction left unmatched. The length of the CDR3 is 18 residues. Per germline, CDR1 SGDLS and CDR2 YYNGEE. The TCR beta CDR3 regions underwent amplification using RNA transcripts as the source. The HTBI set primed first-round TCR CDR3 RT-PCR. Each CDR3 protein gets one entry after TCRdb re-called the multiplex PCR reads with MiXCR. The sample yields over 700,000 distinct CDR3 sequences, around 19% seen once. This sample was included in a study of T cells in Graves' hyperthyroidism and ophthalmopathy. General study results and limits: The model's output predicted ophthalmopathy at a median of around 6.9 months prior to onset. Most thyroid-expanded clonotypes above 0.001 were also found in blood.

Using around 10 ml of fresh peripheral blood, PBMCs were prepared. The V gene is TRBV9, the J gene TRBJ1-3; TRBD1 agrees at 10 bases. This TCR was sampled from a woman aged 50 to 60 with Graves' hyperthyroidism that later progressed to Graves' ophthalmopathy. The sequenced material came from blood. CDR3 coding DNA: TGTGCCAGCAGCCTAAGAACCGGGACAGGGGATAATGGAAACACCATATATTTT. It translates to CASSLRTGTGDNGNTIYF.